The entry below describes one T cell receptor (beta chain). In the study's own analysis: Estimation of nucleated cell counts relied on the amplification of reference gene primers. The method was immunoSEQ multiplex PCR; TCRdb's version includes in-frame clones alone and lacks a portion of them. The DNA was the basis for D and trimming; V, J and clone size are from that table. Seen here are fewer than 350,000 clones, nearly 90% observed once, and the top ten hold 1.7%. This sample is drawn from a study of blood T cell repertoires in COVID-19. For the study at large: The United States, Italy and Spain were the sources of the acute and convalescent COVID-19 samples.

Participants were aged about 18 to 89 years, lived in roughly 23 US areas, and enrolled virtually. The receptor was derived from a woman under 30 with acute COVID-19. Material: PBMCs or T cells enriched from blood (not recorded which).

CDR3 region: CATSRPGGANNEQFF. DNA of the CDR3: TGTGCCACCAGCAGGCCGGGGGGGGCGAACAATGAGCAGTTCTTC. The chain links TRBV15 to TRBJ2-1; 8 bases fit TRBD2. Germline-derived CDR1 and CDR2 are LNHNV and YYDKDF (reference sequence). The CDR3 length is 15 residues. The junction had 6 bases not matched to a gene; V was cut back by 3 bases and J by 5 bases.